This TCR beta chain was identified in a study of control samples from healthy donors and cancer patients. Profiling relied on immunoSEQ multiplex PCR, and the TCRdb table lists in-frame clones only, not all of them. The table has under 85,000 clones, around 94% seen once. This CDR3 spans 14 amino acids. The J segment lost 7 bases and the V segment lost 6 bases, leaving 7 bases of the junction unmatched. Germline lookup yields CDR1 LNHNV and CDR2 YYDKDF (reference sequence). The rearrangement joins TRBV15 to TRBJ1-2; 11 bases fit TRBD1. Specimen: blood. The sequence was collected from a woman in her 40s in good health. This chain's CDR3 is CATRRDRGVIGYTF. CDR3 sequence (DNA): TGTGCCACCAGAAGGGACAGGGGGGTCATTGGCTACACCTTC.